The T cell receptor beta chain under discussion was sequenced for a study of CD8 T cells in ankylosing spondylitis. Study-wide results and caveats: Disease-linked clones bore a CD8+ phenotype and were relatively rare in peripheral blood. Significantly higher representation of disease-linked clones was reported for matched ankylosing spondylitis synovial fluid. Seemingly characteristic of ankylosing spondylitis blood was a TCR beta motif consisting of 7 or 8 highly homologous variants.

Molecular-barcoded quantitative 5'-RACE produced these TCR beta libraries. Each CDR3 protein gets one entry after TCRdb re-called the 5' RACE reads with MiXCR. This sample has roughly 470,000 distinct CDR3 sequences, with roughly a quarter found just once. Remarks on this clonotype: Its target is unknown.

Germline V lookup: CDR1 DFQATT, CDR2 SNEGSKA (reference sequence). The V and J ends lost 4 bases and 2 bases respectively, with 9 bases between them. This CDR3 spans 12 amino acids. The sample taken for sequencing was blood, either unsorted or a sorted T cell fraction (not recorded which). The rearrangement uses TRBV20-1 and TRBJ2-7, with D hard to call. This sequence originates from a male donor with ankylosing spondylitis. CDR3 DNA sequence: TGCAGTGCTAATAAGGGCCCCTACGAGCAGTACTTC. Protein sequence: CSANKGPYEQYF.